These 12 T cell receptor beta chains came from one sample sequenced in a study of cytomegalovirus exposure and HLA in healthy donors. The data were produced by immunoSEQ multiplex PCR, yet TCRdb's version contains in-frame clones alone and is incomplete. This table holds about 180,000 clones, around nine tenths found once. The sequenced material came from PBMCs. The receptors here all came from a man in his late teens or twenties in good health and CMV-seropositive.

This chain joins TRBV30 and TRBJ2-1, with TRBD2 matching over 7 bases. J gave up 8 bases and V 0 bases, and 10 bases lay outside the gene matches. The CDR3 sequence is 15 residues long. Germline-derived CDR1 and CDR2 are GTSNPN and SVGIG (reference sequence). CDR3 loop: CAWSVLGRGKYEQFF. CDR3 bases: TGTGCCTGGAGTGTACTAGGGCGGGGGAAATATGAGCAGTTCTTC.

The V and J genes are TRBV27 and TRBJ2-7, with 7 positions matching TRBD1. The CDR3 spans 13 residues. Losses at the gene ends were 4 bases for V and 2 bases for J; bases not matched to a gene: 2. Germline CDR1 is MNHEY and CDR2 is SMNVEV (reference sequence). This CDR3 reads CASSWDRAYEQYF. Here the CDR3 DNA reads TGTGCCAGCAGTTGGGACAGAGCCTACGAGCAGTACTTC.

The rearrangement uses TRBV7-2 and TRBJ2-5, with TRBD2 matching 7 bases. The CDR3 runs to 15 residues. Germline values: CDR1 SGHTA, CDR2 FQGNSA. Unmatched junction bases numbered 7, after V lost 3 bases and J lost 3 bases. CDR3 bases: TGTGCCAGCAGCTTCGGCGGGAGCACCAAAGAGACCCAGTACTTC. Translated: CASSFGGSTKETQYF. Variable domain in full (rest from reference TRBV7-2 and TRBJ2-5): GAGVSQSPSNKVTEKGKDVELRCDPISGHTALYWYRQSLGQGLEFLIYFQGNSAPDKSGLPSDRFSAERTGGSVSTLTIQRTQQEDSAVYLCASSFGGSTKETQYFGPGTRLLVL.

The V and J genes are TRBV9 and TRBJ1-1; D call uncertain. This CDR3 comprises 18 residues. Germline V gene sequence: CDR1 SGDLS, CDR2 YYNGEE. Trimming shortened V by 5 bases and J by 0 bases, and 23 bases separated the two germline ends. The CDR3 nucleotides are TGTGCCAGCAGTCACCCGCAGTCGGGAACGGGGATGAACACTGAAGCTTTCTTT. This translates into CASSHPQSGTGMNTEAFF.

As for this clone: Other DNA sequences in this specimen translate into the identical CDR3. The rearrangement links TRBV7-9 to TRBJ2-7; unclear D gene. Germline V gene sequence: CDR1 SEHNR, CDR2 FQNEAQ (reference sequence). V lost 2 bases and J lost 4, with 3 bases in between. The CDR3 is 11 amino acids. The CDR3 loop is CASSLSYEQYF. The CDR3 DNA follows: TGTGCCAGCAGCTTATCTTACGAGCAGTACTTC.

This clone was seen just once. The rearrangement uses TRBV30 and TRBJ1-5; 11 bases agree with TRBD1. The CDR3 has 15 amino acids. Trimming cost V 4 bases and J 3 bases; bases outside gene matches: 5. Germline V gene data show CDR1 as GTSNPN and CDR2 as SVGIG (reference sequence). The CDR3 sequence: CAWNPGQGVNQPQHF. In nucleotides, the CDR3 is TGTGCCTGGAACCCGGGACAGGGGGTCAATCAGCCCCAGCATTTT.

The CDR3 spells CSVEDLRKAKNIQYF. The CDR3 coding sequence is TGCAGCGTTGAAGATCTGCGGAAAGCCAAAAACATTCAGTACTTC. The rearrangement joins TRBV29-1 to TRBJ2-4; D is unresolved. This CDR3 spans 15 amino acids. Germline V gene data show CDR1 as SQVTM and CDR2 as ANQGSEA. V was pared by 0 bases and J by 0 bases, with 9 bases between.

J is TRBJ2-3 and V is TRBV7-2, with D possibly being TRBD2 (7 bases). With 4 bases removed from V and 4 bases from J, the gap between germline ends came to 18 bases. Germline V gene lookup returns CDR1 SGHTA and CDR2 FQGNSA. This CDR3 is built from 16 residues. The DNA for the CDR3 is TGTGCCAGCAGCTCGCGTGAGGGGGGGTGGGCAGATACGCAGTATTTT. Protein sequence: CASSSREGGWADTQYF.

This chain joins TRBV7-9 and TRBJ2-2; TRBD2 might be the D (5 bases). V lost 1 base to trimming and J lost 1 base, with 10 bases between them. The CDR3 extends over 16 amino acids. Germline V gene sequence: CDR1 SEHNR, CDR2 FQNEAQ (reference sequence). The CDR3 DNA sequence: TGTGCCAGCAGCTTAGACGGGGTTGGGAACACCGGGGAGCTGTTTTTT. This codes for CASSLDGVGNTGELFF.

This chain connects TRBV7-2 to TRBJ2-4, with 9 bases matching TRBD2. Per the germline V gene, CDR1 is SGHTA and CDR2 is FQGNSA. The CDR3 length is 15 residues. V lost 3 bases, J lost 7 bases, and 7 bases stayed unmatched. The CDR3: CASSLGGGRGNIQYF. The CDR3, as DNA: TGTGCCAGCAGCTTGGGCGGCGGGAGGGGGAACATTCAGTACTTC.

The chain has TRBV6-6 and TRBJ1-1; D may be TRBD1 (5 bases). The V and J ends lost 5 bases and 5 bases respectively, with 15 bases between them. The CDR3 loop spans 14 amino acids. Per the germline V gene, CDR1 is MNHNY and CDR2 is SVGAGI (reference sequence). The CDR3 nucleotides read TGTGCCAGCAGTCCACGGGTGGGGGGTACTGAAGCTTTCTTT. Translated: CASSPRVGGTEAFF.

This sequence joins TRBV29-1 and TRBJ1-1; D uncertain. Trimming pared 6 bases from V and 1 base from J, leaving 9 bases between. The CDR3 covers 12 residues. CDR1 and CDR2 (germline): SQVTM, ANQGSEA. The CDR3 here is CSVRVENTEAFF. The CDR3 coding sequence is TGCAGCGTCCGAGTAGAGAACACTGAAGCTTTCTTT.